This is a list of T cell receptor beta chains from one sample in a study of post-analysis software for immune sequencing data. TCRdb itself ran the PCR reads through MiXCR, one entry per CDR3 protein. The data show hundreds of thousands of distinct CDR3 sequences, roughly 27% seen once. Sequencing was performed on blood. The receptors were gathered from a girl aged 5-17 years with multiple sclerosis. Each CDR3 is given with its conserved first and last residue. The order of the fields is clone size, J gene, V gene, D gene, CDR3 protein, CDR3 DNA. The D gene is left open where the match is weak. Only some rows state a clone size, as once, few, many or a class for expanded clones.

NA,TRBJ2-1,TRBV14,NA,CARSTGPGAYNEQFF,TGTGCCCGCAGCACAGGACCGGGAGCTTACAATGAGCAGTTCTTC
NA,TRBJ2-1,TRBV9,TRBD2,CATSWGLAGDRQFF,TGTGCCACCTCGTGGGGACTAGCGGGAGATAGGCAGTTCTTC
few,TRBJ1-5,TRBV12-3/TRBV12-4,TRBD1,CASSLDRSSQPQHF,TGTGCCAGCAGTTTGGACAGGTCAAGTCAGCCCCAGCATTTT
few,TRBJ2-1,TRBV14,NA,CASSQNPRHNYNEQFF,TGTGCCAGCAGCCAAAATCCCAGACACAATTACAATGAGCAGTTCTTC
few,TRBJ1-2,TRBV4-3,NA,CASSQALGGNYGYTF,TGCGCCAGCAGCCAAGCTCTGGGGGGTAACTATGGCTACACCTTC
NA,TRBJ1-2,TRBV6-1,TRBD1,CASSASPQARGHDYGYTF,TGTGCCAGCAGTGCCTCCCCTCAAGCCAGGGGGCATGACTATGGCTACACCTTC
NA,TRBJ1-1,TRBV6-6,TRBD1,CASLYRGGNTEAFF,TGTGCCAGCTTATACAGGGGAGGGAACACTGAAGCTTTCTTT
few,TRBJ1-4,TRBV4-1,NA,CASSQDARTGPRKLFF,TGCGCCAGCAGCCAAGATGCCAGGACCGGCCCTCGAAAACTGTTTTTT
NA,TRBJ2-5,TRBV28,TRBD1,CASRKTGFETQYF,TGTGCCAGCAGAAAGACAGGGTTCGAGACCCAGTACTTC
NA,TRBJ1-1,TRBV25-1,NA,CATEGTPATEAFF,TGTGCCACGGAAGGGACGCCGGCCACTGAAGCTTTCTTT
NA,TRBJ2-1,TRBV24-1,TRBD1,CATSEPPGQGENNEQFF,TGTGCCACCAGTGAACCCCCTGGACAGGGGGAAAACAATGAGCAGTTCTTC
NA,TRBJ2-1,TRBV3-1,TRBD2,CASSATSGRVNNEQFF,TGTGCCAGCAGCGCGACTAGCGGGAGGGTCAACAATGAGCAGTTCTTC
few,TRBJ2-3,TRBV6-6,TRBD1,CASSIPRTGETDTQYF,TGTGCCAGCAGCATACCCCGGACAGGGGAGACTGATACGCAGTATTTT
NA,TRBJ1-5,TRBV19,NA,CASPLWVEPQHF,TGTGCCAGCCCTCTTTGGGTGGAGCCCCAGCATTTT
NA,TRBJ1-1,TRBV10-3,NA,CAISVLAVSMNTEAFF,TGTGCCATCAGTGTCCTCGCGGTTTCCATGAACACTGAAGCTTTCTTT
few,TRBJ1-4,TRBV5-1,TRBD1,CASSLNAGGDEKLFF,TGCGCCAGCAGCTTGAATGCAGGGGGCGATGAAAAACTGTTTTTT
NA,TRBJ2-7,TRBV28,TRBD2,CASSEPSGRAKYEQYF,TGTGCCAGCAGTGAGCCGAGCGGGAGGGCCAAGTACGAGCAGTACTTC
many,TRBJ2-5,TRBV7-2,NA,CASSPDPFRETQYF,TGTGCCAGCAGCCCGGACCCCTTTAGGGAGACCCAGTACTTC
NA,TRBJ1-1,TRBV3-1,NA,CASSPERAGDTEAFF,TGTGCCAGCAGCCCCGAGCGGGCAGGGGACACTGAAGCTTTCTTT
few,TRBJ1-6,TRBV9,TRBD1,CASSERQGSSYNSPLHF,TGTGCCAGCAGCGAACGACAGGGGAGCTCCTATAATTCACCCCTCCACTTT
NA,TRBJ2-7,TRBV20-1,TRBD2,CSAKGLAGGIYEQYF,TGCAGTGCTAAGGGACTAGCGGGAGGGATTTACGAGCAGTACTTC
NA,TRBJ2-1,TRBV20-1,NA,CSASRQAARRGNEQFF,TGCAGTGCTAGCAGACAGGCCGCTAGGAGGGGGAATGAGCAGTTCTTC
NA,TRBJ1-6,TRBV12-3/TRBV12-4,NA,CASSDRTANSPLHF,TGTGCCAGCAGCGACCGGACAGCTAATTCACCCCTCCACTTT
many,TRBJ1-1,TRBV6-4,NA,CASSQQENTEAFF,TGTGCCAGCAGCCAACAGGAGAACACTGAAGCTTTCTTT
few,TRBJ2-1,TRBV20-1,NA,CSATRLAGVGYNEQFF,TGCAGTGCAACACGTCTTGCAGGGGTCGGATACAATGAGCAGTTCTTC
few,TRBJ2-5,TRBV5-1,NA,CASSLAGRLQETQYF,TGCGCCAGCAGCTTGGCCGGGCGGCTACAAGAGACCCAGTACTTC
few,TRBJ1-4,TRBV20-1,NA,CSASRVTNEKLFF,TGCAGTGCTAGCCGGGTGACTAATGAAAAACTGTTTTTT
NA,TRBJ2-4,TRBV25-1,TRBD1,CASSDLTGGAQRQYF,TGTGCCAGCAGTGATCTTACAGGGGGCGCTCAAAGGCAGTACTTC
few,TRBJ2-7,TRBV7-2,NA,CASSLARDADEQYF,TGTGCCAGCAGCTTAGCGCGAGACGCAGACGAGCAGTACTTC